Following are 21 T cell receptor beta chains from one sample sequenced in a study of blood T cell repertoires in COVID-19. Using immunoSEQ multiplex PCR, the repertoire was profiled, and TCRdb retains in-frame clones only, with some absent. The sample includes 150,000 to 200,000 clones, more than 80% of them seen just once. What was sequenced was peripheral blood. The receptor source for this set is a woman aged 80 or older with COVID-19, enrolled during active disease.

This chain uses TRBV28 with TRBJ1-1, with unresolved D. Germline V CDR1 and CDR2: MDHEN, SYDVKM. This CDR3 spans 14 amino acids. The V and J ends lost 5 bases and 3 bases respectively, with 13 bases between them. The CDR3 coding sequence is TGTGCCAGCAGTGCCACAGTTAGGTACACTGAAGCTTTCTTT. It specifies CASSATVRYTEAFF. Filled out from reference TRBV28 and TRBJ1-1, the complete variable domain reads DVKVTQSSRYLVKRTGEKVFLECVQDMDHENMFWYRQDPGLGLRLIYFSYDVKMKEKGDIPEGYSVSREKKERFSLILESASTNQTSMYLCASSATVRYTEAFFGQGTRLTVV.

V is TRBV5-1 and J is TRBJ2-2, with 10 bases aligning to TRBD2. The CDR3 consists of 17 residues. V lost 4 bases, J lost 0 bases, and 6 bases stayed unmatched. CDR1 and CDR2 from the germline V gene are SGHRS and YFSETQ. CDR3 sequence reads: CASSPFLAGANTGELFF. The CDR3 DNA is TGCGCCAGCAGCCCATTCCTAGCGGGGGCGAACACCGGGGAGCTGTTTTTT.

Comments on this clone: This sample also contains other DNA sequences that code for the same CDR3. The chain links TRBV27 to TRBJ1-2; 9 bases agree with TRBD1. Germline V gene sequence: CDR1 MNHEY, CDR2 SMNVEV (reference sequence). Unmatched junction bases numbered 6, after V lost 5 bases and J lost 2 bases. The CDR3 runs to 15 residues. The CDR3 loop is CASSPGQGGNYGYTF. For the CDR3, the DNA is TGTGCCAGCAGTCCGGGACAGGGAGGGAACTATGGCTACACCTTC.

This clone showed up just once. The CDR3 here is CASSHGTSGVYEQYF. The CDR3 DNA reads as TGTGCCAGCAGCCACGGGACTAGCGGGGTTTACGAGCAGTACTTC. The chain has TRBV4-2 and TRBJ2-7, with TRBD2 matching 13 bases. This CDR3 comprises 15 residues. The V and J ends lost 3 bases and 4 bases, in that order; junction bases with no gene match: 3. Germline V lookup: CDR1 LGHNA, CDR2 YNFKEQ.

The V and J genes are TRBV5-1 and TRBJ2-5; 11 nucleotides match TRBD2. J lost 2 bases, V lost 3 bases, and 9 bases had no gene match. Germline V lookup: CDR1 SGHRS, CDR2 YFSETQ. This CDR3 is 17 amino acids long. In DNA form, the CDR3 reads TGCGCCAGCAGCTCCCGACTAGCGGGGAACTTACAAGAGACCCAGTACTTC. Encoded protein: CASSSRLAGNLQETQYF. The full variable domain, with the rest looked up from reference TRBV5-1 and TRBJ2-5, is KAGVTQTPRYLIKTRGQQVTLSCSPISGHRSVSWYQQTPGQGLQFLFEYFSETQRNKGNFPGRFSGRQFSNSRSEMNVSTLELGDSALYLCASSSRLAGNLQETQYFGPGTRLLVL.

The V and J genes are TRBV2 and TRBJ1-6, with D perhaps matching TRBD1 (6 bases). Looked up from germline, CDR1 is SNHLY and CDR2 is FYNNEI. The CDR3 spans 14 residues. V shed 4 bases and J shed 10 bases, with 14 bases lying between them. The CDR3, as DNA: TGTGCCAGCAGTGTCGGGGGGCTAGGGTCACCCCTCCACTTT. It codes for CASSVGGLGSPLHF.

This chain joins TRBV6-5 and TRBJ1-1, with TRBD1 matching over 7 bases. The CDR3 consists of 14 residues. V shed 0 bases and J 6 bases; nucleotides not matched to a gene: 4. In germline, CDR1 is MNHEY, CDR2 SVGAGI. This CDR3 is CASSYSRQGSEAFF. The CDR3 region has the DNA TGTGCCAGCAGTTACTCTCGACAGGGTTCTGAAGCTTTCTTT.

This chain links TRBV6-6 with TRBJ2-2; 9 bases are shared with TRBD1. Germline assignment: CDR1 MNHNY and CDR2 SVGAGI (reference sequence). The CDR3 is made up of 14 amino acids. Losses at the gene ends were 8 bases for V and 3 bases for J; bases not matched to a gene: 4. The chain's CDR3 is CASEGQGYTGELFF. CDR3 DNA sequence: TGTGCCAGCGAGGGACAGGGATACACCGGGGAGCTGTTTTTT.

DNA of the CDR3: TGTGCCAGCAGCCCTTCAAACCCCCCTCGGGAGCAGTACTTC. Residues: CASSPSNPPREQYF. This sequence joins TRBV7-2 and TRBJ2-7, with D unclear. This CDR3 is built from 14 residues. Germline-derived CDR1 and CDR2 are SGHTA and FQGNSA. The ends were cut back, 5 bases at V and 7 bases at J, with 18 bases in the middle.

CDR3 bases: TGTGCCAAGGGACAGGCGGGTCTAAATGAGCAGTTCTTC. It yields the protein CAKGQAGLNEQFF. The chain couples TRBV21-1 to TRBJ2-1; the table's TRBD1 call for D was not verified on the DNA. TRBV21-1 is a pseudogene locus. The CDR3 spans 13 residues.

For the CDR3, the DNA is TGTGCCAGCAGACTACAACCGGGACAGGGACTCTACGAGCAGTACTTC. Its protein product is CASRLQPGQGLYEQYF. J is TRBJ2-7 and V is TRBV4-2; TRBD1 matches at 9 bases. CDR1 is LGHNA and CDR2 is YNFKEQ in the germline V gene. V trimming: 6 bases; J trimming: 3 bases; junction bases outside the gene matches: 12. CDR3 size: 16 residues.

This rearrangement joins TRBV6-5 to TRBJ2-7, with 8 positions matching TRBD1. Trimming at V came to 2 bases and at J to 3 bases, leaving 3 bases not matched to a gene. Germline CDR1 reads MNHEY; CDR2 reads SVGAGI. CDR3 length: 14 residues. The DNA for the CDR3 is TGTGCCAGCAGTTACGCCGGGACAGGCTACGAGCAGTACTTC. As protein: CASSYAGTGYEQYF.

This chain links TRBV3-1 (or the pseudogene TRBV3-2) with TRBJ2-5, with TRBD1 as a possible D gene (6 bases). Looked up from germline, CDR1 is LGHDT and CDR2 is YNNKEL (reference sequence). This CDR3 is 14 amino acids long. Deletions cut 5 bases from V and 2 bases from J, with 12 bases between. The CDR3 region is CASSNPGVQETQYF. The CDR3 DNA reads TGTGCCAGCAGCAATCCAGGGGTGCAAGAGACCCAGTACTTC.

This chain connects TRBV11-2 to TRBJ1-3; 9 bases align to TRBD1. Trimming cost V 5 bases and J 1 base; bases outside gene matches: 9. This CDR3 is built from 17 residues. Looked up from germline, CDR1 is SGHAT and CDR2 is FQNNGV. In nucleotides, the CDR3 is TGTGCCAGCAGCCAGGGGGGGACAGGGAGTTCTGGAAACACCATATATTTT. This gives the protein CASSQGGTGSSGNTIYF.

V is TRBV5-4 and J is TRBJ1-4; the match to TRBD1 covers 12 bases. J was trimmed by 5 bases and V by 4 bases; bases with no gene match: 3. CDR1 and CDR2 (germline): SGHNT, YYREEE (reference sequence). This CDR3 is built from 15 residues. Here the CDR3 DNA reads TGTGCCAGCAGCAGGGGACAGGGGGCAAATGAAAAACTGTTTTTT. Translated, it gives CASSRGQGANEKLFF.

The chain carries TRBV7-9 and TRBJ2-3; D uncertain. Trimming took 5 bases from V and 1 from J, leaving 7 bases between them. This CDR3 comprises 13 residues. CDR1 and CDR2 (germline): SEHNR, FQNEAQ (reference sequence). CDR3 bases: TGTGCCAGCAGCCCCCCAGGCACAGATACGCAGTATTTT. It codes for CASSPPGTDTQYF.

The rearrangement links TRBV3-1 (or the pseudogene TRBV3-2) to TRBJ1-4; TRBD1 matches at 9 bases. The CDR3 runs to 17 residues. J was trimmed by 5 bases and V by 4 bases; bases with no gene match: 11. CDR1 is LGHDT, CDR2 YNNKEL, per germline (reference sequence). The CDR3 bases are TGTGCCAGCAGCCCGGGACAGGGCTACTTAGGGAATGAAAAACTGTTTTTT. It codes for CASSPGQGYLGNEKLFF.

The chain combines TRBV5-1 with TRBJ1-2; 7 bases fit TRBD1. Germline-derived CDR1 and CDR2 are SGHRS and YFSETQ. V gave up 4 bases and J gave up 0 bases; unmatched junction bases: 9. This CDR3 has 16 residues. The CDR3 DNA follows: TGCGCCAGCAGCCCGAGACAGGGCCCCACTAACTATGGCTACACCTTC. Its translation is CASSPRQGPTNYGYTF.

V usage is TRBV7-8 and J usage is TRBJ2-1; the match to TRBD1 covers 8 bases. The CDR3 contains 16 residues. V dropped 4 bases and J dropped 9; count of bases not matched to a gene: 14. Germline V lookup: CDR1 SGHVS, CDR2 FQNEAQ. CDR3 nucleotide sequence: TGTGCCAGCAGCTCACCCGACAGGGGATACAATAGTGAGCAGTTCTTC. Protein product: CASSSPDRGYNSEQFF.

CDR3 loop: CATSDYRTGRIETQYF. The CDR3 nucleotides read TGTGCCACCAGTGATTACAGGACAGGGAGGATTGAGACCCAGTACTTC. The chain combines TRBV24-1 with TRBJ2-5; TRBD1 aligns across 8 bases. The CDR3 contains 16 residues. V was pared by 2 bases and J by 5 bases, with 9 bases of the junction left unmatched. Per the germline V gene, CDR1 is KGHDR and CDR2 is SFDVKD.

The chain recombines TRBV18 with TRBJ1-1, with 8 nucleotides matching TRBD1. The CDR3 length is 14 residues. CDR1 and CDR2 from the germline V gene are KGHSH and LQKENI. V shed 4 bases, J shed 5 bases, and the junction held 6 bases outside the gene matches. As DNA, the CDR3 is TGTGCCAGCTCACAGGACAGGGATGGGACTGAAGCTTTCTTT. Amino acid sequence: CASSQDRDGTEAFF.